This T cell receptor (beta chain) was observed in a study of control samples from healthy donors and cancer patients. Libraries were prepared by immunoSEQ multiplex PCR; TCRdb keeps only in-frame clonotypes and omits some of them. This table holds roughly 170,000 clones, around nine tenths found once. The CDR3 runs to 13 residues. Per germline, CDR1 LNHNV and CDR2 YYDKDF (reference sequence). V lost 0 bases and J 8 bases, leaving 7 bases between the germline ends. Material for sequencing was blood. The V gene is TRBV15, the J gene TRBJ1-4; D ambiguous. The TCR sequence derives from a woman younger than 45 in good health. CDR3 loop: CATSRDLAEKLFF. CDR3 DNA: TGTGCCACCAGCAGAGATCTAGCCGAAAAACTGTTTTTT.